The present T cell receptor (beta chain) was sequenced within a study of spatial heterogeneity in lung cancer. MiXCR was run by TCRdb on the 5' RACE reads, yielding one entry per CDR3 protein. The sample lists 51,000 or so distinct CDR3 sequences; under 8% were seen once. This CDR3 region has 15 residues. V was pared by 5 bases and J by 5 bases, with 7 bases of the junction left unmatched. CDR1 and CDR2 from the germline V gene are SGHTA and FQGNSA. This sample's time point: blood at routine non-recurrence follow-up after resection. The study sequenced unsorted whole RNA from tumor, nontumor lung or frozen PBMC.

The material sequenced was PBMCs, taken at follow-up. This chain links TRBV7-2 with TRBJ2-1; TRBD2 matches 9 bases. The sequence came from a female donor with early-stage non-small cell lung cancer. The CDR3 nucleotides read TGTGCCAGCAGCACCCGGACTAGCGCCCACAATGAGCAGTTCTTC. Translated: CASSTRTSAHNEQFF.